This record concerns one T cell receptor (beta chain) sequence. What it binds is unknown. Patients were left out if they had other autoimmune diseases, uncontrolled infections, pregnancy or lactation. This entry comes from a study of Graves' ophthalmopathy and Graves' hyperthyroidism. General study points: Appearing in blood as well were most expanded thyroid clonotypes above 0.001 frequency.

The study amplified TCR beta CDR3 regions using RNA transcripts. Scientists carried out first-round RT-PCR using HTBI primers and then a second-round multiplex PCR. TCRdb recomputed calls from the multiplex PCR reads with MiXCR, one row per CDR3 protein. The table includes approximately 540,000 distinct CDR3 sequences, 35% to 45% detected once. Sequenced sample: peripheral blood or thyroid tissue (not recorded which). The receptor was isolated from an adult man with Graves' hyperthyroidism.

CDR3 region: CSVSRAVRETQHF. The CDR3 region has the DNA TGCAGTGTTAGTCGGGCGGTGAGGGAGACCCAGCATTTT. The chain recombines TRBV20-1 with TRBJ1-5; D is uncertain. The CDR3 extends over 13 amino acids. The V end lost 7 bases, the J end lost 11 bases, and 21 bases lay between the germline ends. Per germline, CDR1 DFQATT and CDR2 SNEGSKA (reference sequence).